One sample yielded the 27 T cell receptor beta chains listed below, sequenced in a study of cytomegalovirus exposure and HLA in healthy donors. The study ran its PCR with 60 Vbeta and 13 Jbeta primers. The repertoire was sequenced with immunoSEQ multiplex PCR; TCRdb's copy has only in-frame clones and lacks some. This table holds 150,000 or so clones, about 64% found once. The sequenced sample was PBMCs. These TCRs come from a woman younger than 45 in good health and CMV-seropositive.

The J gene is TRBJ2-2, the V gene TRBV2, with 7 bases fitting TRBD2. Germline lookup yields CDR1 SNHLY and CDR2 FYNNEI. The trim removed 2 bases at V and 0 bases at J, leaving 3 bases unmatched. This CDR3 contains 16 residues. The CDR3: CASSEWGGTNTGELFF. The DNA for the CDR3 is TGTGCCAGCAGTGAATGGGGGGGAACGAACACCGGGGAGCTGTTTTTT.

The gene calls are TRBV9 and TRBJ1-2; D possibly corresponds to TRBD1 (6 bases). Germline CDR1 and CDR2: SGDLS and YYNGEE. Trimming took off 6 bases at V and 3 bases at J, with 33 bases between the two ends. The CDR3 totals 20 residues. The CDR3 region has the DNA TGTGCCAGCACCTTTTCTCCATCCCGGGGGGGCATAACGTCTCACTATGGCTACACCTTC. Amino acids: CASTFSPSRGGITSHYGYTF.

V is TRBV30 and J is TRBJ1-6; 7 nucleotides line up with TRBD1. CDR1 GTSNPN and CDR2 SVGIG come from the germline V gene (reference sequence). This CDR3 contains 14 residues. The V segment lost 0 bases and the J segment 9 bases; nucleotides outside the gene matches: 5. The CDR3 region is CAWSVPHRGSPLHF. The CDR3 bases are TGTGCCTGGAGTGTACCCCACAGGGGTTCACCCCTCCACTTT.

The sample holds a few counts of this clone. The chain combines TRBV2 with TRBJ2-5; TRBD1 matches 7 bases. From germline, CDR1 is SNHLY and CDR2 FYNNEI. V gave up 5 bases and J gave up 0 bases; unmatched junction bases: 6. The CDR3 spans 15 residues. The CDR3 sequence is CASSYPQGYQETQYF. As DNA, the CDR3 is TGTGCCAGCAGTTACCCACAGGGGTACCAAGAGACCCAGTACTTC.

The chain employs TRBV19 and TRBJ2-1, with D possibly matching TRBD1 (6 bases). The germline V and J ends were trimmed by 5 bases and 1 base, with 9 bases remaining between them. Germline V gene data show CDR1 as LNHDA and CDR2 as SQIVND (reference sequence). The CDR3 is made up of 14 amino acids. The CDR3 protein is CASSWDTSYNEQFF. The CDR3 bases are TGTGCCAGTAGTTGGGACACTTCCTACAATGAGCAGTTCTTC.

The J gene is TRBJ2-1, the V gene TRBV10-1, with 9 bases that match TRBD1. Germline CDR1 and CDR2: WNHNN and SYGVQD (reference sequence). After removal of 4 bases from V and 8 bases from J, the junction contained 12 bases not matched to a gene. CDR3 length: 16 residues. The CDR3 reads CASSGSRTGAFDEQFF. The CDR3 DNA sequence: TGCGCCAGCAGTGGGTCAAGGACAGGGGCATTCGATGAGCAGTTCTTC.

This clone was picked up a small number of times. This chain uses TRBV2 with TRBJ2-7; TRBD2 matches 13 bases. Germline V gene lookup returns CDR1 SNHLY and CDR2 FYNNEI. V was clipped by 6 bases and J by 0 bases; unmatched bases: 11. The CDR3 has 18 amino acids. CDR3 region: CASRLKGLAGSSSYEQYF. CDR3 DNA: TGTGCCAGCAGATTGAAGGGACTAGCGGGGTCGAGCTCCTACGAGCAGTACTTC.

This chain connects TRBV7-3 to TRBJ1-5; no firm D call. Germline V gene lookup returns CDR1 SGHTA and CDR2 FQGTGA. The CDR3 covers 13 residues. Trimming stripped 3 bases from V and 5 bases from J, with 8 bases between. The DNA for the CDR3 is TGTGCCAGCAGCTTGTCGGTGGATCAGCCCCAGCATTTT. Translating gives CASSLSVDQPQHF.

The chain's CDR3 is CASSLDSRYYNEQFF. CDR3 nucleotide sequence: TGTGCCAGCAGCCTCGACAGTCGATACTACAATGAGCAGTTCTTC. The chain couples TRBV7-2 to TRBJ2-1; D might be TRBD1 (5 bases). Trimming removed 5 bases at V and 3 bases at J, with 14 bases between. CDR1 is SGHTA, CDR2 FQGNSA, per germline. CDR3 length: 15 residues.

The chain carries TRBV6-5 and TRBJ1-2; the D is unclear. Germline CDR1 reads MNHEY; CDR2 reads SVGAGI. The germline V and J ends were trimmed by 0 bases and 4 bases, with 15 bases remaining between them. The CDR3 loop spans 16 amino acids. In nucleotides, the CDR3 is TGTGCCAGCAGTTACTCGAGCGGTTGGGTCAGCTATGGCTACACCTTC. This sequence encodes CASSYSSGWVSYGYTF.

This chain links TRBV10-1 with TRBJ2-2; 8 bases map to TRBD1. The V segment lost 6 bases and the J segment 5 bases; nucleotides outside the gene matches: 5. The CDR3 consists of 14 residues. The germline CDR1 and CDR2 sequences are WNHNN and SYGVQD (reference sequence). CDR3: CASRQDRGTGELFF. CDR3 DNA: TGCGCCAGCAGACAAGACAGGGGAACCGGGGAGCTGTTTTTT.

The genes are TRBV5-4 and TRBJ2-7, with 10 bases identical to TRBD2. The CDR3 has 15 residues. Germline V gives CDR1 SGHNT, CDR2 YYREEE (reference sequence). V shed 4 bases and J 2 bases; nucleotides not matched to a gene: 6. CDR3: CASSPGLAETYEQYF. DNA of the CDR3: TGTGCCAGCAGCCCCGGACTAGCGGAAACCTACGAGCAGTACTTC.

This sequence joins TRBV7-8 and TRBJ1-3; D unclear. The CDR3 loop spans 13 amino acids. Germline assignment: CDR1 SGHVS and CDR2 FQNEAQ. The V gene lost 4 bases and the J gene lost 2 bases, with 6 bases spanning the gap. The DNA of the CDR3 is TGTGCCAGCAGCTCCGGGGCTGGAAACACCATATATTTT. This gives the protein CASSSGAGNTIYF.

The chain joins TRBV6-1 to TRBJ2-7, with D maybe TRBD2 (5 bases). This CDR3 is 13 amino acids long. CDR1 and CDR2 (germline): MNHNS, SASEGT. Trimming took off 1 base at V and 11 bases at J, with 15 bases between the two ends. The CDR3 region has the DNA TGTGCCAGCAGTGAAGGGGGTTCGGGTAGCGAGTACTTC. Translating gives CASSEGGSGSEYF.

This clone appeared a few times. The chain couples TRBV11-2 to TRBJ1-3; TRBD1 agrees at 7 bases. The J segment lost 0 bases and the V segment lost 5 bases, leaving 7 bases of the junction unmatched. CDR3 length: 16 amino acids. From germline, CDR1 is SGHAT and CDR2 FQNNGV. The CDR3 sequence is CASSLGQLTSGNTIYF. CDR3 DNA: TGTGCCAGCAGCCTGGGACAGTTAACCTCTGGAAACACCATATATTTT.

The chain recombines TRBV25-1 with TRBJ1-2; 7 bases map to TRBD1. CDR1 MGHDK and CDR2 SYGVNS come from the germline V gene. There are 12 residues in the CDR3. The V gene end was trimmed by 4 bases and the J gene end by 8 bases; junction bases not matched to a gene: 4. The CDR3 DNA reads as TGTGCCAGCAGTGGGGACAGCGCCGGCTACACCTTC. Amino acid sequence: CASSGDSAGYTF.

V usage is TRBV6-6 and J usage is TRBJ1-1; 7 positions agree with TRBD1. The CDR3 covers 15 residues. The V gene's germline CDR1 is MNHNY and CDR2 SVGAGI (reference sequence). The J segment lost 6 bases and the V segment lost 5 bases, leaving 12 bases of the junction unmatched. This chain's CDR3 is CASSARRGRFSEAFF. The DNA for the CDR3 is TGTGCCAGCAGTGCCCGGAGGGGGCGTTTTTCTGAAGCTTTCTTT.

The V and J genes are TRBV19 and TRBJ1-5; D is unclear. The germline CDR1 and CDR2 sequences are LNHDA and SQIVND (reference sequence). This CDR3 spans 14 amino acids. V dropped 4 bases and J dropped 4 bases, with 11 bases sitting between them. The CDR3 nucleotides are TGTGCCAGTAGTAGTGAGTATGGTAATCAGCCCCAGCATTTT. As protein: CASSSEYGNQPQHF.

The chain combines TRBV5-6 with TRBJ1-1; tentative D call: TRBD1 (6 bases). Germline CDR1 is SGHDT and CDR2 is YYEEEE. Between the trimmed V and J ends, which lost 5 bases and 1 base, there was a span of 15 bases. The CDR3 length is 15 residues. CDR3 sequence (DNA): TGTGCCAGCAGTCGCCGAGGGGGTGGGAACACTGAAGCTTTCTTT. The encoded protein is CASSRRGGGNTEAFF. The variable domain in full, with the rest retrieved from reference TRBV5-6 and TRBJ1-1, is DAGVTQSPTHLIKTRGQQVTLRCSPKSGHDTVSWYQQALGQGPQFIFQYYEEEERQRGNFPDRFSGHQFPNYSSELNVNALLLGDSALYLCASSRRGGGNTEAFFGQGTRLTVV.

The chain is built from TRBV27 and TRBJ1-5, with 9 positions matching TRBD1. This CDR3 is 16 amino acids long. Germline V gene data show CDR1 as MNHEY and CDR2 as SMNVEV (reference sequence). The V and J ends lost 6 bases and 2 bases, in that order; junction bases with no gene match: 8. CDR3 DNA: TGTGCCAGCAGGTTACAGGGGGCTGCGGGCAATCAGCCCCAGCATTTT. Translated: CASRLQGAAGNQPQHF.

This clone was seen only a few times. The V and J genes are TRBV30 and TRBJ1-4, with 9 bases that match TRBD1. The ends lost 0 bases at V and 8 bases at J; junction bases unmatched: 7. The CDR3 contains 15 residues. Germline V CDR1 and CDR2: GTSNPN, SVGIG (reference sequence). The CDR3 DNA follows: TGTGCCTGGAGTGTACTTGGGACAGGGAGAGAAAAACTGTTTTTT. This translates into CAWSVLGTGREKLFF.

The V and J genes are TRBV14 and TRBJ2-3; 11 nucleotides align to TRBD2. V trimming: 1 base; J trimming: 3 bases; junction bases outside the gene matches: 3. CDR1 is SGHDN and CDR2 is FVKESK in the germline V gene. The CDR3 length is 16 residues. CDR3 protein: CASSQGLAGQTDTQYF. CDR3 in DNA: TGTGCCAGCAGCCAAGGACTAGCGGGGCAGACAGATACGCAGTATTTT.

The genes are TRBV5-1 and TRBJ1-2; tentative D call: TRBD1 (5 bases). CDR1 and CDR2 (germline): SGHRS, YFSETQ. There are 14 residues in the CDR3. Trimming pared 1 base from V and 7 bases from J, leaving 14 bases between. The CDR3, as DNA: TGCGCCAGCAGCTTGTCGGCAGGGCTGGCTGGCTACACCTTC. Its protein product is CASSLSAGLAGYTF.

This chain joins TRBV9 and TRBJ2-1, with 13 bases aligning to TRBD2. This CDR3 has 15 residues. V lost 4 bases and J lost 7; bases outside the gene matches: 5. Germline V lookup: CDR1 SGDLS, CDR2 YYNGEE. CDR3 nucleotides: TGTGCCAGCAGCCTGGGGACTAGCGGGGTAAATGAGCAGTTCTTC. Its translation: CASSLGTSGVNEQFF.

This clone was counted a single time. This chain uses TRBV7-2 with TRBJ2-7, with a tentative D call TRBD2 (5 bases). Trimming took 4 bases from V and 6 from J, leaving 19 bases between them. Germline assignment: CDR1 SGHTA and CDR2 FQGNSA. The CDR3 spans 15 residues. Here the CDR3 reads CASSSTALSGVEQYF. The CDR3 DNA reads TGTGCCAGCAGCTCAACAGCGCTTTCCGGGGTCGAGCAGTACTTC.

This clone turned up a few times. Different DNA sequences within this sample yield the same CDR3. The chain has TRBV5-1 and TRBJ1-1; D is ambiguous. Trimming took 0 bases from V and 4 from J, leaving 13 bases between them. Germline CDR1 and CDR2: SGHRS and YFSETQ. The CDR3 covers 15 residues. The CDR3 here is CASSLAEGSGTEAFF. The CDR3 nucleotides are TGCGCCAGCAGCTTGGCCGAAGGGAGCGGCACTGAAGCTTTCTTT.

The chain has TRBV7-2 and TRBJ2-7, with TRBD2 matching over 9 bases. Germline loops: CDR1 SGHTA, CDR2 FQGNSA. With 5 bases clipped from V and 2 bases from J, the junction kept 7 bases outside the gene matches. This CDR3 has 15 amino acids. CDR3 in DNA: TGTGCCAGCAGCATCCTCGAGCGGGGGGCCTACGAGCAGTACTTC. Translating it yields CASSILERGAYEQYF. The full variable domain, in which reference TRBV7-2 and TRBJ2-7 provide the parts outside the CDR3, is GAGVSQSPSNKVTEKGKDVELRCDPISGHTALYWYRQSLGQGLEFLIYFQGNSAPDKSGLPSDRFSAERTGGSVSTLTIQRTQQEDSAVYLCASSILERGAYEQYFGPGTRLTVT.